These T cell receptor beta chains were read from a single sample in a study of CD8 T cells in ankylosing spondylitis. TCRdb re-called the 5' RACE reads through MiXCR, storing one row per CDR3 protein. This sample has 150,000 to 200,000 distinct CDR3 sequences, with 15% to 20% found just once. Material for sequencing was blood, either unsorted or a sorted T cell fraction (not recorded which). All receptors come from a male donor between 10 and 30 years old with ankylosing spondylitis or in good health (not recorded which). The CDR3 runs from the conserved cysteine through the conserved F or W. D genes are given only for firm matches. Only part of the rows carry a size: once, few, many, or a class if the clone is expanded.

size,D,J,V,length,CDR3,DNA
many,NA,TRBJ2-2,TRBV5-1,15,CASSLVEGNTGELFF,TGCGCCAGCAGCTTGGTGGAGGGAAACACCGGGGAGCTGTTTTTT
many,NA,TRBJ2-1,TRBV7-9,16,CASSLVSSWSYNEQFF,TGTGCCAGCAGCTTAGTGTCTAGTTGGTCCTACAATGAGCAGTTCTTC
many,TRBD2,TRBJ2-1,TRBV27,19,CASSFRALAGRRENNEQFF,TGTGCCAGCAGTTTTCGGGCCTTAGCGGGACGCCGAGAAAACAATGAGCAGTTCTTC
few,NA,TRBJ2-2,TRBV7-2,13,CASSWRVHGELFF,TGTGCCAGCAGCTGGAGGGTGCACGGGGAGCTGTTTTTT
NA,NA,TRBJ1-1,TRBV28,13,CASCTGQFTEAFF,TGTGCCAGCTGTACAGGGCAGTTCACTGAAGCTTTCTTT
NA,NA,TRBJ2-1,TRBV11-3,14,CASSLTGLRNEQFF,TGTGCCAGCAGCTTAACAGGACTCCGCAATGAGCAGTTCTTC
few,NA,TRBJ2-3,TRBV28,17,CASSPPRHSRHIKTQYF,TGTGCCAGCAGTCCTCCACGACATTCGCGACACATAAAGACGCAGTATTTT
NA,NA,TRBJ1-2,TRBV29-1,14,CSVGPRSNPTGYTF,TGCAGCGTTGGCCCCCGCTCCAACCCTACTGGCTACACCTTC
few,TRBD2,TRBJ2-4,TRBV6-2/TRBV6-3,15,CASSWSGIAKNIQYF,TGTGCCAGCAGTTGGAGCGGGATAGCCAAAAACATTCAGTACTTC
many,TRBD2,TRBJ2-5,TRBV7-6,16,CASSLGAGGHQETQYF,TGTGCCAGCAGCTTAGGAGCGGGAGGCCACCAAGAGACCCAGTACTTC
many,TRBD1,TRBJ2-7,TRBV28,13,CASQDRVSYEQYF,TGTGCCAGCCAGGACAGGGTCTCCTACGAGCAGTACTTC
many,NA,TRBJ2-1,TRBV5-5,16,CASSSRVLSSYNEQFF,TGTGCCAGCAGCTCAAGGGTCTTAAGCTCCTACAATGAGCAGTTCTTC
many,NA,TRBJ2-3,TRBV5-5,16,CASSSPEGVGTDTQYF,TGTGCCAGCAGCTCCCCGGAGGGGGTGGGCACAGATACGCAGTATTTT
many,TRBD1,TRBJ1-1,TRBV5-5,14,CASSSQGGNTEAFF,TGTGCCAGCAGCTCACAGGGGGGGAACACTGAAGCTTTCTTT
many,NA,TRBJ2-4,TRBV20-1,13,CSARVGVSAIQYF,TGCAGTGCTAGAGTGGGGGTTTCGGCCATTCAGTACTTC
many,TRBD2,TRBJ2-1,TRBV11-2,16,CAGSSRAGGPWNEQFF,TGTGCCGGCAGCTCAAGGGCGGGAGGGCCGTGGAATGAGCAGTTCTTC
NA,TRBD2,TRBJ2-3,TRBV29-1,14,CSVRGRVFTDTQYF,TGCAGCGTTCGGGGGAGGGTGTTCACAGATACGCAGTATTTT
many,NA,TRBJ1-1,TRBV4-2,15,CASSPEQATNTEAFF,TGTGCCAGCAGCCCTGAGCAGGCCACCAACACTGAAGCTTTCTTT
NA,NA,TRBJ2-5,TRBV29-1,12,CSVDQGEETQYF,TGCAGCGTTGATCAGGGAGAGGAGACCCAGTACTTC
NA,TRBD2,TRBJ2-7,TRBV4-2,15,CASSQATTSVYEQYF,TGTGCCAGCAGCCAGGCAACGACTAGCGTATACGAGCAGTACTTC
many,TRBD2,TRBJ2-3,TRBV2,16,CASSIWTSGSTDTQYF,TGTGCCAGCAGTATTTGGACTAGCGGGAGCACAGATACGCAGTATTTT
many,TRBD2,TRBJ2-5,TRBV20-1,15,CSARDPWRGGETQYF,TGCAGTGCTAGAGACCCCTGGAGGGGAGGGGAGACCCAGTACTTC
many,NA,TRBJ2-1,TRBV6-2/TRBV6-3,16,CASSYSSGGPYNEQFF,TGTGCCAGCAGTTACTCGTCGGGGGGCCCATACAATGAGCAGTTCTTC
NA,TRBD2,TRBJ2-4,TRBV5-6,17,CASSGLAALGAKNIQYF,TGTGCCAGCAGCGGACTAGCGGCGCTGGGAGCCAAAAACATTCAGTACTTC
many,NA,TRBJ2-1,TRBV6-5,17,CASSYGAGRSSYNEQFF,TGTGCCAGCAGTTACGGAGCGGGTCGAAGCTCCTACAATGAGCAGTTCTTC